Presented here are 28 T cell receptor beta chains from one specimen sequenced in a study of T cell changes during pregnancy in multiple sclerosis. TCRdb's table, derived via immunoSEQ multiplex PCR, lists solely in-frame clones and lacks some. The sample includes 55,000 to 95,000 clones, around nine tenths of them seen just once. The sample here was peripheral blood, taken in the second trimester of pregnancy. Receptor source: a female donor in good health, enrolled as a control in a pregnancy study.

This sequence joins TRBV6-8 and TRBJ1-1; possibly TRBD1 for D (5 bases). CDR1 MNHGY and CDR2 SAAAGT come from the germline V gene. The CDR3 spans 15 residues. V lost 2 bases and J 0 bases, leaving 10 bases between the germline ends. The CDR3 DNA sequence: TGTGCCAGCAGTTACCAGGGCCTGCTGAACACTGAAGCTTTCTTT. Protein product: CASSYQGLLNTEAFF.

In DNA, the CDR3 is TGTGCCAGCAGTTACTCGAGTTCGACACAGGGAGGCTACACCTTC. It yields the protein CASSYSSSTQGGYTF. This chain joins TRBV6-5 and TRBJ1-2; weak D call: TRBD1 (6 bases). Trimming took 0 bases from V and 8 from J, leaving 16 bases between them. There are 15 residues in the CDR3. CDR1 MNHEY and CDR2 SVGAGI come from the germline V gene.

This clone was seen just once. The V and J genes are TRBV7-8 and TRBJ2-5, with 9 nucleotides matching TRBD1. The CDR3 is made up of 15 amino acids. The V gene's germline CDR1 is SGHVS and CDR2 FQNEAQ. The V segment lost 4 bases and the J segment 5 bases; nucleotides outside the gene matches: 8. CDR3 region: CASSSKDRGGETQYF. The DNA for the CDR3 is TGTGCCAGCAGCTCCAAGGACAGGGGAGGCGAGACCCAGTACTTC.

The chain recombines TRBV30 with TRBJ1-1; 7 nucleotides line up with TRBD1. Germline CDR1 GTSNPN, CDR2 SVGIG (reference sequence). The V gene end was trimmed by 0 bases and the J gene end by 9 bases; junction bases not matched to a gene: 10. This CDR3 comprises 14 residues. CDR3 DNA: TGTGCCTGGAGTGTAGCTCTTCTGGGACAGAAAGCTTTCTTT. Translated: CAWSVALLGQKAFF.

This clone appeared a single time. The CDR3 reads CASSFGLLSSTGELFF. The CDR3 region has the DNA TGTGCCAGCAGCTTTGGACTGCTTTCTAGCACCGGGGAGCTGTTTTTT. The V call is TRBV5-4, the J call TRBJ2-2, with TRBD2 as a possible D gene (5 bases). V lost 2 bases and J lost 4, with 15 bases in between. In germline, CDR1 is SGHNT, CDR2 YYREEE (reference sequence). This CDR3 spans 16 amino acids. Full variable domain (outside the CDR3, taken from reference TRBV5-4 and TRBJ2-2): ETGVTQSPTHLIKTRGQQVTLRCSSQSGHNTVSWYQQALGQGPQFIFQYYREEENGRGNFPPRFSGLQFPNYSSELNVNALELDDSALYLCASSFGLLSSTGELFFGEGSRLTVL.

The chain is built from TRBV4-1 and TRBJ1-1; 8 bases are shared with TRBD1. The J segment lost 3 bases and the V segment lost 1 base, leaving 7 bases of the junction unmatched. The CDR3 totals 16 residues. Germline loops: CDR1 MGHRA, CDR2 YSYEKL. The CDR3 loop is CASSQGTGKADTEAFF. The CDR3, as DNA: TGCGCCAGCAGCCAAGGGACAGGGAAGGCGGACACTGAAGCTTTCTTT.

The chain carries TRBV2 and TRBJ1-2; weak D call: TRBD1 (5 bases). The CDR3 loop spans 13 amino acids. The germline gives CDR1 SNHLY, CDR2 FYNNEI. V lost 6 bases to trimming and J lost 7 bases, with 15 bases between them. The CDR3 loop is CASRPGGSGGYTF. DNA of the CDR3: TGTGCCAGCAGACCGGGGGGGTCTGGTGGCTACACCTTC.

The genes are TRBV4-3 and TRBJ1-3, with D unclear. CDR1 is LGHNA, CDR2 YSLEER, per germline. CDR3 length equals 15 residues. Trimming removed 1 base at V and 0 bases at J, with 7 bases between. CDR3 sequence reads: CASSQGQNSGNTIYF. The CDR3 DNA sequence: TGCGCCAGCAGCCAAGGGCAGAACTCTGGAAACACCATATATTTT.

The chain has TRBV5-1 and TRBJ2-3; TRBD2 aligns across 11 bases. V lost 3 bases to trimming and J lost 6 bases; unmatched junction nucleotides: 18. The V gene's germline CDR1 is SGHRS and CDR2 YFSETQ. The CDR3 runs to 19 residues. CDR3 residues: CASSSYSGGAPRGGDTQYF. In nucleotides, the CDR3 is TGCGCCAGCAGCTCCTATAGCGGGGGGGCCCCTCGAGGCGGCGATACGCAGTATTTT.

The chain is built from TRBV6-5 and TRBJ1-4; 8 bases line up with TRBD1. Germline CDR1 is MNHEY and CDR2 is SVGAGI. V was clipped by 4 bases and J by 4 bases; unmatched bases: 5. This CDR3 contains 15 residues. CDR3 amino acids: CASSWTGLDNEKLFF. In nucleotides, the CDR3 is TGTGCCAGCAGTTGGACAGGGTTGGATAATGAAAAACTGTTTTTT.

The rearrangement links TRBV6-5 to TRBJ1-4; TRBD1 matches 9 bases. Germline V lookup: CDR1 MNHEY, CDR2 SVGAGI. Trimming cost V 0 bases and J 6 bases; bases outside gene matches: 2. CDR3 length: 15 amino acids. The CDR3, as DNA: TGTGCCAGCAGTTACTCGTGGACAGGGGATGAAAAACTGTTTTTT. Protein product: CASSYSWTGDEKLFF.

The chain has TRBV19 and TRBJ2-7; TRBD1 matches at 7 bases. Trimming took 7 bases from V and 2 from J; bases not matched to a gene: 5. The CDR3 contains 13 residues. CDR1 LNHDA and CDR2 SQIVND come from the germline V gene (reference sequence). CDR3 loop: CASKRTGTYEQYF. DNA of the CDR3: TGTGCCAGTAAGCGGACAGGAACCTACGAGCAGTACTTC.

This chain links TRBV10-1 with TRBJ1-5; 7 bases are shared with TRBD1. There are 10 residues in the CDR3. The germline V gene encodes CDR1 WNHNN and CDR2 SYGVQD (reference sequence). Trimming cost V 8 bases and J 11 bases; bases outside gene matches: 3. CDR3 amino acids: CASPGGSQHF. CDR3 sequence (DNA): TGCGCCAGCCCAGGGGGTTCCCAGCATTTT.

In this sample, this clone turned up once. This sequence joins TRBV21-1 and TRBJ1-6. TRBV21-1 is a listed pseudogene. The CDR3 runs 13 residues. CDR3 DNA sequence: TGTGCCAGCAGCAAAGGGGAGGGGTCACCCCTCCACTTT. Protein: CASSKGEGSPLHF.

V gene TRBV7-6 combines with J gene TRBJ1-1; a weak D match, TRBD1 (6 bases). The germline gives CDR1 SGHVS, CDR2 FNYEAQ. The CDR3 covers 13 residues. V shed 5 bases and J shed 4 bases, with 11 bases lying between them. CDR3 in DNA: TGTGCCAGCAGCATAGGACAGCGCACTGAAGCTTTCTTT. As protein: CASSIGQRTEAFF.

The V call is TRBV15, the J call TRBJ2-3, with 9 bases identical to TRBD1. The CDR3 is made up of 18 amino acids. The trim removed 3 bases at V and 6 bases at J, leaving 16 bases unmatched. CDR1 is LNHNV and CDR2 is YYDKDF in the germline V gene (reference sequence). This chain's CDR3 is CATSRAQTQGAKGDTQYF. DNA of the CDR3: TGTGCCACCAGCAGGGCCCAGACACAGGGGGCGAAAGGGGATACGCAGTATTTT.

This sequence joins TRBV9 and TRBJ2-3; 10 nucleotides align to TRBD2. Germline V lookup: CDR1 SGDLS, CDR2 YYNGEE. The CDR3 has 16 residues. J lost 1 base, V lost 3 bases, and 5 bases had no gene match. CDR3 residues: CASSAPLAGGTDTQYF. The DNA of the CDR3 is TGTGCCAGCAGCGCCCCCCTAGCGGGGGGCACAGATACGCAGTATTTT.

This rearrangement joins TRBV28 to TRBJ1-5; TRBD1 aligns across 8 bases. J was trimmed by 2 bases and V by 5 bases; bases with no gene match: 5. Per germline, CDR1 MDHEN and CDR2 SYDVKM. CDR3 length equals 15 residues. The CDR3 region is CASSIDRGGNQPQHF. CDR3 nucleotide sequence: TGTGCCAGCAGTATAGACAGGGGCGGCAATCAGCCCCAGCATTTT. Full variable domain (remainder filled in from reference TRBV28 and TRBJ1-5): DVKVTQSSRYLVKRTGEKVFLECVQDMDHENMFWYRQDPGLGLRLIYFSYDVKMKEKGDIPEGYSVSREKKERFSLILESASTNQTSMYLCASSIDRGGNQPQHFGDGTRLSIL.

The CDR3 DNA reads TGTGCCAGCAGTGAATCGGGTGCGAACACCGGGGAGCTGTTTTTT. It translates to CASSESGANTGELFF. The chain combines TRBV2 with TRBJ2-2, with unresolved D. CDR1 SNHLY and CDR2 FYNNEI come from the germline V gene. V was pared by 2 bases and J by 0 bases, with 7 bases between. The length of the CDR3 is 15 residues.

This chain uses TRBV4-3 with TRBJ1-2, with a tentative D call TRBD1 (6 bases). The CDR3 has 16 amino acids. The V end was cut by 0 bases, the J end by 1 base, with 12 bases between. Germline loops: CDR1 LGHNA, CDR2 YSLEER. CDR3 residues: CASSQELEGGNYGYTF. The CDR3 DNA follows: TGCGCCAGCAGCCAAGAGCTGGAAGGGGGTAACTATGGCTACACCTTC.

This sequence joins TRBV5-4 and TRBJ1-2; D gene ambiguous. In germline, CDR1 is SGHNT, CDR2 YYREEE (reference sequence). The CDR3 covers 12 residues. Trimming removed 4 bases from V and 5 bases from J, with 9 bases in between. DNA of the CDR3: TGTGCCAGCAGCCCCGGGGAATATGGCTACACCTTC. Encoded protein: CASSPGEYGYTF. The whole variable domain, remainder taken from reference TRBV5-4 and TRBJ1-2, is ETGVTQSPTHLIKTRGQQVTLRCSSQSGHNTVSWYQQALGQGPQFIFQYYREEENGRGNFPPRFSGLQFPNYSSELNVNALELDDSALYLCASSPGEYGYTFGSGTRLTVV.

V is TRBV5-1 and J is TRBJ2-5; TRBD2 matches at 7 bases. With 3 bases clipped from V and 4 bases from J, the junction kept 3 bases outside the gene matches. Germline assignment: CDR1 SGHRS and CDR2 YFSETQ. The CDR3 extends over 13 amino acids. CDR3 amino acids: CASSSGGGETQYF. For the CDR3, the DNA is TGCGCCAGCAGCTCGGGGGGAGGAGAGACCCAGTACTTC. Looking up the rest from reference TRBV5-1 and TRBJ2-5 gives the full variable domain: KAGVTQTPRYLIKTRGQQVTLSCSPISGHRSVSWYQQTPGQGLQFLFEYFSETQRNKGNFPGRFSGRQFSNSRSEMNVSTLELGDSALYLCASSSGGGETQYFGPGTRLLVL.

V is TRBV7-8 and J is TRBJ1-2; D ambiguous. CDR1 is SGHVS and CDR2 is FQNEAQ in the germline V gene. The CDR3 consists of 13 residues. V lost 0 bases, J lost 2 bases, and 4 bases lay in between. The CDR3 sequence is CASSLAQNYGYTF. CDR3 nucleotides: TGTGCCAGCAGCTTAGCACAGAACTATGGCTACACCTTC.

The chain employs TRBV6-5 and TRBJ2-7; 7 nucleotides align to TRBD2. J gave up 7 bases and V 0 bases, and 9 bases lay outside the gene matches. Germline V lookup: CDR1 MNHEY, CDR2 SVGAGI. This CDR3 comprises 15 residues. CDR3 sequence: CASSYSGGNPGEQYF. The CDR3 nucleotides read TGTGCCAGCAGTTACTCCGGGGGGAACCCGGGGGAGCAGTACTTC.

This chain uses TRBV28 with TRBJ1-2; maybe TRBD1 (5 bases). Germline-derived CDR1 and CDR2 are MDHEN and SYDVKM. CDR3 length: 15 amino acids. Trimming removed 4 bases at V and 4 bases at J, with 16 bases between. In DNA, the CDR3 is TGTGCCAGCAGTTCTCCCCCAGGGTCGGGCTATGGCTACACCTTC. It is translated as CASSSPPGSGYGYTF.

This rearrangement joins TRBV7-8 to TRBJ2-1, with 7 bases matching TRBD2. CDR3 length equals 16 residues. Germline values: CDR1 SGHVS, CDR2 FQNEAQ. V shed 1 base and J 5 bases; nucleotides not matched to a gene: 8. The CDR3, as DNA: TGTGCCAGCAGCTTAGTGGGGCGGGGGATGAACAATGAGCAGTTCTTC. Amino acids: CASSLVGRGMNNEQFF.

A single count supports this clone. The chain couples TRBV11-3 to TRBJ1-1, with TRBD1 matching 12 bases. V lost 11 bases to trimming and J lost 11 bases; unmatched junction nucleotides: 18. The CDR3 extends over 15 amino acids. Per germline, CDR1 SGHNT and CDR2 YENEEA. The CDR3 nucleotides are TGTGCCGATCAGGGACAGGGGGCTGATGCTCGGGACGCTTTCTTT. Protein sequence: CADQGQGADARDAFF.

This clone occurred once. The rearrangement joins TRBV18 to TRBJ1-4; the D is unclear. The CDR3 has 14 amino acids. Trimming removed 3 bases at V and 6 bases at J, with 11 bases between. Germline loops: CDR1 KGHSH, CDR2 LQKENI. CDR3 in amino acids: CASSPSQVDEKLFF. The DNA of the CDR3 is TGTGCCAGCTCACCTTCCCAGGTTGATGAAAAACTGTTTTTT. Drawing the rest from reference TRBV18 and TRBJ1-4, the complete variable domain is NAGVMQNPRHLVRRRGQEARLRCSPMKGHSHVYWYRQLPEEGLKFMVYLQKENIIDESGMPKERFSAEFPKEGPSILRIQQVVRGDSAAYFCASSPSQVDEKLFFGSGTQLSVL.